These 29 T cell receptor beta chains were all obtained from the same sample, sequenced in a study of vaccination effects on CD4 cells after COVID-19. Antigen-specific CD4+ T cell clonotypes were called by their expansion after viral peptide-pool culture in ViraFEST. Scientists isolated CD4+ T cells after a roughly nine-day culture period ended. Participants got two doses of BNT162b2 or mRNA-1273 vaccine. Using immunoSEQ multiplex PCR, the repertoire was profiled, and TCRdb retains in-frame clones only, with some absent. The sample lists some 70,000 clones, around 80% occurring once. Their specific antigens are unknown. The sequences come from CD4+ T cells from PBMCs cultured with HCoV-229E spike peptides, collected after COVID-19 vaccination. The receptors stem from a human donor who received a COVID-19 vaccine.

This clone appeared a few times. Other DNA sequences of this sample code for an identical CDR3. The J gene is TRBJ1-5, the V gene TRBV30; a possible D gene is TRBD1 (5 bases). The CDR3 spans 13 residues. Germline V gene sequence: CDR1 GTSNPN, CDR2 SVGIG (reference sequence). V was trimmed by 1 base and J by 2 bases, leaving 6 bases between them. The CDR3 protein is CAWSEQGNQPQHF. The CDR3 DNA follows: TGTGCCTGGAGTGAACAGGGCAATCAGCCCCAGCATTTT.

Turning to this clone: This may arise from a read error, as a much more abundant clone is one base away. The chain links TRBV5-1 to TRBJ1-5; D is unresolved. The V and J ends lost 2 bases and 0 bases respectively, with 3 bases between them. CDR1 is SGHRS and CDR2 is YFSETQ in the germline V gene. This CDR3 has 13 amino acids. CDR3 in DNA: TGCGCCAGCAGCTTAAATAGCAATCAGCCCCAGCATTTT. It specifies CASSLNSNQPQHF. The complete variable domain, with remaining parts taken from reference TRBV5-1 and TRBJ1-5, reads KAGVTQTPRYLIKTRGQQVTLSCSPISGHRSVSWYQQTPGQGLQFLFEYFSETQRNKGNFPGRFSGRQFSNSRSEMNVSTLELGDSALYLCASSLNSNQPQHFGDGTRLSIL.

The V call is TRBV2, the J call TRBJ1-5; D is perhaps TRBD1 (5 bases). Per germline, CDR1 SNHLY and CDR2 FYNNEI. The CDR3 loop spans 13 amino acids. The V end was cut by 3 bases, the J end by 6 bases, with 9 bases between. The DNA of the CDR3 is TGTGCCAGCAGTGACAGGGCCACTCAGCCCCAGCATTTT. Translating it yields CASSDRATQPQHF.

Details on this clone: Other DNA sequences in this specimen translate into the identical CDR3. This rearrangement joins TRBV24-1 to TRBJ1-5, with D maybe TRBD1 (6 bases). The V gene's germline CDR1 is KGHDR and CDR2 SFDVKD. The CDR3 extends over 14 amino acids. V was shortened by 5 bases and J by 2 bases, with 9 bases between the two germline ends. The CDR3 nucleotides read TGTGCCACCAGTGCTCCAGGGGGCAATCAGCCCCAGCATTTT. Translating gives CATSAPGGNQPQHF.

The chain links TRBV19 to TRBJ2-5; TRBD1 matches 9 bases. The J segment lost 6 bases and the V segment lost 5 bases, leaving 4 bases of the junction unmatched. This CDR3 contains 13 residues. The germline V gene encodes CDR1 LNHDA and CDR2 SQIVND (reference sequence). CDR3 sequence: CASSEGQGKTQYF. The CDR3 DNA sequence: TGTGCCAGTAGTGAGGGACAGGGCAAGACCCAGTACTTC.

This clone was picked up a small number of times. The J gene is TRBJ2-3, the V gene TRBV10-1; no clear D gene. Trimming left V 3 bases short and J 2 bases short, with 15 bases between. CDR1 is WNHNN and CDR2 is SYGVQD in the germline V gene (reference sequence). The CDR3 runs 16 residues. In DNA, the CDR3 is TGCGCCAGCAGTGACAATCGGGCGTCCTACACAGATACGCAGTATTTT. It yields the protein CASSDNRASYTDTQYF.

The J gene is TRBJ2-1, the V gene TRBV7-8, with D perhaps matching TRBD2 (5 bases). CDR3 length: 15 residues. Per germline, CDR1 SGHVS and CDR2 FQNEAQ. The V end lost 5 bases, the J end lost 8 bases, and 19 bases lay between the germline ends. CDR3 loop: CASSINPGIMDEQFF. DNA of the CDR3: TGTGCCAGCAGCATAAACCCGGGGATTATGGATGAGCAGTTCTTC.

The chain couples TRBV12-3 or TRBV12-4 to TRBJ2-3, with unresolved D. The CDR3 is 11 amino acids. Trimming removed 6 bases from V and 6 bases from J, with 7 bases in between. Here the CDR3 reads CASSRFDTQYF. CDR3 in DNA: TGTGCCAGCAGCAGATTTGATACGCAGTATTTT.

This chain uses TRBV9 with TRBJ2-7, with 9 bases identical to TRBD1. From germline, CDR1 is SGDLS and CDR2 YYNGEE. The V gene end was trimmed by 3 bases and the J gene end by 2 bases; junction bases not matched to a gene: 21. The CDR3 is made up of 20 amino acids. DNA of the CDR3: TGTGCCAGCAGCGAATCCCATTTTAGGGACAGGGCAGCCTCGGCCTACGAGCAGTACGTC. Amino acids: CASSESHFRDRAASAYEQYV.

This chain links TRBV6-1 with TRBJ2-2; possibly TRBD2 for D (7 bases). Trimming removed 1 base from V and 5 bases from J, with 14 bases in between. Germline V gene sequence: CDR1 MNHNS, CDR2 SASEGT. The CDR3 runs to 16 residues. The CDR3 here is CASSEGRGGRTGELFF. The CDR3 nucleotides read TGTGCCAGCAGTGAAGGGAGGGGGGGGAGAACCGGGGAGCTGTTTTTT.

Only one count was recorded for this clone. The chain has TRBV30 and TRBJ2-1; D remains unclear. The CDR3 totals 10 residues. Deletions cut 4 bases from V and 7 bases from J, with 5 bases between. Germline V gene data show CDR1 as GTSNPN and CDR2 as SVGIG (reference sequence). The CDR3 nucleotides are TGTGCCTGGAAAGCAAATGAGCAGTTCTTC. It yields the protein CAWKANEQFF. The full variable domain, with the rest looked up from reference TRBV30 and TRBJ2-1, is SQTIHQWPATLVQPVGSPLSLECTVEGTSNPNLYWYRQAAGRGLQLLFYSVGIGQISSEVPQNLSASRPQDRQFILSSKKLLLSDSGFYLCAWKANEQFFGPGTRLTVL.

V is TRBV3-1 (or the pseudogene TRBV3-2) and J is TRBJ2-3; 10 bases align to TRBD2. There are 20 residues in the CDR3. Germline-derived CDR1 and CDR2 are LGHDT and YNNKEL (reference sequence). Germline trimming cut 3 bases from V and 4 bases from J; bases unmatched to any gene: 19. For the CDR3, the DNA is TGTGCCAGCAGCCAGGATCCAAAGGTAGCGGGGGGCCTTTACCCAGATACGCAGTATTTT. Residues: CASSQDPKVAGGLYPDTQYF.

V is TRBV5-4 and J is TRBJ1-3; 7 bases are shared with TRBD1. Looked up from germline, CDR1 is SGHNT and CDR2 is YYREEE (reference sequence). The CDR3 spans 14 residues. The V gene end was trimmed by 2 bases and the J gene end by 4 bases; junction bases not matched to a gene: 3. CDR3 bases: TGTGCCAGCAGCTTAAAGGGGGCAGGAAACACCATATATTTT. The encoded protein is CASSLKGAGNTIYF.

V gene TRBV29-1 combines with J gene TRBJ1-1; D gene ambiguous. Per germline, CDR1 SQVTM and CDR2 ANQGSEA. V lost 1 base, J lost 3 bases, and 9 bases lay in between. The CDR3 totals 13 residues. The CDR3 DNA sequence: TGCAGCGTTGAAGTGAACAGATACACTGAAGCTTTCTTT. Translating gives CSVEVNRYTEAFF. The variable domain in full, completed from reference TRBV29-1 and TRBJ1-1, reads SAVISQKPSRDICQRGTSLTIQCQVDSQVTMMFWYRQQPGQSLTLIATANQGSEATYESGFVIDKFPISRPNLTFSTLTVSNMSPEDSSIYLCSVEVNRYTEAFFGQGTRLTVV.

This clone was found a few times. J is TRBJ1-5 and V is TRBV4-1; possibly TRBD1 for D (5 bases). With 0 bases removed from V and 10 bases from J, the gap between germline ends came to 13 bases. Germline V lookup: CDR1 MGHRA, CDR2 YSYEKL. The CDR3 sequence is 14 residues long. The CDR3 spells CASSQDRDERPQHF. Written as DNA, the CDR3 is TGCGCCAGCAGCCAAGATCGGGACGAAAGACCCCAGCATTTT.

The chain links TRBV18 to TRBJ1-1, with 7 nucleotides matching TRBD1. The CDR3 sequence is 16 residues long. Germline V gives CDR1 KGHSH, CDR2 LQKENI. V was pared by 3 bases and J by 1 base, with 8 bases of the junction left unmatched. CDR3 nucleotides: TGTGCCAGCTCACCGCCGGCAGGGGGAACGAACACTGAAGCTTTCTTT. It translates to CASSPPAGGTNTEAFF.

This clone came up a few times. The chain employs TRBV30 and TRBJ1-1; D possibly corresponds to TRBD1 (6 bases). CDR1 GTSNPN and CDR2 SVGIG come from the germline V gene (reference sequence). V lost 0 bases, J lost 3 bases, and 8 bases lay in between. The CDR3 is 13 amino acids. The CDR3 sequence: CAWSVGGDTEAFF. CDR3 DNA: TGTGCCTGGAGTGTAGGGGGGGACACTGAAGCTTTCTTT.

The sample holds a few counts of this clone. The genes are TRBV15 and TRBJ1-1; D uncertain. In germline, CDR1 is LNHNV, CDR2 YYDKDF (reference sequence). Trimming took 5 bases from V and 9 from J, leaving 16 bases between them. The CDR3 consists of 13 residues. For the CDR3, the DNA is TGTGCCACCAGCGGCCAATGGGCCGACAAAGCTTTCTTT. It encodes CATSGQWADKAFF.

The CDR3 DNA sequence: TGTGCCAGCTCACCGGGACAGACTAACTATGGCTACACCTTC. It codes for CASSPGQTNYGYTF. The chain combines TRBV18 with TRBJ1-2, with 7 positions matching TRBD1. Germline V gene sequence: CDR1 KGHSH, CDR2 LQKENI. The CDR3 has 14 residues. Losses at the gene ends were 3 bases for V and 0 bases for J; bases not matched to a gene: 1.

The rearrangement uses TRBV5-6 and TRBJ1-2, with TRBD1 matching 7 bases. The CDR3 extends over 17 amino acids. V lost 3 bases and J lost 1; bases outside the gene matches: 12. Germline V gives CDR1 SGHDT, CDR2 YYEEEE. As DNA, the CDR3 is TGTGCCAGCAGCTCGGATGGGACAGTTATAAATAACTATGGCTACACCTTC. Encoded protein: CASSSDGTVINNYGYTF. The whole variable domain, remainder taken from reference TRBV5-6 and TRBJ1-2, is DAGVTQSPTHLIKTRGQQVTLRCSPKSGHDTVSWYQQALGQGPQFIFQYYEEEERQRGNFPDRFSGHQFPNYSSELNVNALLLGDSALYLCASSSDGTVINNYGYTFGSGTRLTVV.

This chain connects TRBV5-1 to TRBJ2-2; possible D gene TRBD1, 8 bases. V shed 0 bases and J shed 5 bases, with 11 bases lying between them. Germline CDR1 and CDR2: SGHRS and YFSETQ. This CDR3 has 15 residues. The CDR3 DNA sequence: TGCGCCAGCAGCTTGGAACAGGGGGGGACCGGGGAGCTGTTTTTT. Protein sequence: CASSLEQGGTGELFF.

The J gene is TRBJ2-3, the V gene TRBV5-1; 7 nucleotides align to TRBD1. From germline, CDR1 is SGHRS and CDR2 YFSETQ. J gave up 4 bases and V 4 bases, and 6 bases lay outside the gene matches. This CDR3 region has 14 residues. The CDR3 region is CASSGRQGADTQYF. CDR3 coding DNA: TGCGCCAGCAGCGGTCGACAGGGAGCAGATACGCAGTATTTT.

The chain employs TRBV28 and TRBJ1-6; TRBD1 matches at 8 bases. Germline V gives CDR1 MDHEN, CDR2 SYDVKM. The CDR3 covers 14 residues. V was clipped by 4 bases and J by 8 bases; unmatched bases: 4. The CDR3 nucleotides read TGTGCCAGCAGTTCCGGGACAGGACATTCACCCCTCCACTTT. It translates to CASSSGTGHSPLHF.

This rearrangement joins TRBV7-3 to TRBJ2-6, with TRBD1 matching 10 bases. Germline CDR1 reads SGHTA; CDR2 reads FQGTGA. This CDR3 spans 17 amino acids. The ends lost 5 bases at V and 4 bases at J; junction bases unmatched: 8. CDR3 loop: CASSLTGGPAGANVLTF. The DNA for the CDR3 is TGTGCCAGCAGCCTGACAGGGGGCCCGGCGGGGGCCAACGTCCTGACTTTC.

The V and J genes are TRBV6-4 and TRBJ1-6; a weak D match, TRBD1 (5 bases). V was clipped by 3 bases and J by 8 bases, with 8 bases between them. CDR3 size: 13 residues. Germline-derived CDR1 and CDR2 are MRHNA and SNTAGT. The CDR3 DNA sequence: TGTGCCAGCAGTGAACAGGCATATTCACCCCTCCACTTT. Its protein product is CASSEQAYSPLHF.

The chain links TRBV21-1 to TRBJ1-4; TRBD1 is taken as the D call from the table, unchecked against the DNA. TRBV21-1 is a pseudogene segment. The CDR3 has 12 amino acids. CDR3 nucleotide sequence: TGTGCCAGCGCTGGCAATAATGAAAAACTGTTTTTT. Translated, it gives CASAGNNEKLFF.

The chain recombines TRBV5-5 with TRBJ1-2, with D maybe TRBD1 (5 bases). This CDR3 spans 13 amino acids. Germline V lookup: CDR1 SGHKS, CDR2 YYEKEE (reference sequence). Trimming left V 9 bases short and J 2 bases short, with 14 bases between. This CDR3 reads CATSGGINYGYTF. CDR3 coding DNA: TGTGCCACCTCGGGGGGGATAAACTATGGCTACACCTTC.

The chain recombines TRBV9 with TRBJ2-3, with unresolved D. The ends were cut back, 0 bases at V and 2 bases at J, with 10 bases in the middle. CDR3 size: 15 residues. Germline lookup yields CDR1 SGDLS and CDR2 YYNGEE. The CDR3 nucleotides read TGTGCCAGCAGCGTAGGCGTGTTATTCACAGATACGCAGTATTTT. The encoded protein is CASSVGVLFTDTQYF.

The chain links TRBV4-2 to TRBJ1-3; D not certain. The CDR3 spans 16 residues. V lost 1 base to trimming and J lost 4 bases, with 14 bases between them. From germline, CDR1 is LGHNA and CDR2 YNFKEQ. CDR3 protein: CASSQGSHNSGNTIYF. In nucleotides, the CDR3 is TGTGCCAGCAGCCAAGGGTCCCACAATTCCGGAAACACCATATATTTT.